This TCR beta chain emerged from a study of T cells in Graves' hyperthyroidism and ophthalmopathy (dated by TCRdb to between 2017 and 2020). Study-wide context: Peripheral blood was sampled at the time of initial diagnosis, prior to any treatment. To identify distinguishing TCR V-J signatures, a discovery cohort of around 100 patients was used, comprising approximately 40 with Graves' ophthalmopathy and some 60 with stable Graves' hyperthyroidism. Whether ophthalmopathy could be predicted prospectively was tested in an independent validation cohort made up of about 18 hyperthyroidism patients plus 17 patients who later progressed to ophthalmopathy. The 95 to 100 discovery patients were randomly divided into training and test sets at a 7:3 ratio. Thyroid tissue and blood T-cell repertoires from more than five Graves' hyperthyroidism patients were also compared in the study. After sampling, hyperthyroidism patients received methimazole starting at 30 mg daily, and ophthalmopathy patients received high-dose intravenous methylprednisolone. The paper describes TCR Vbeta CDR3 sequencing of more than 120 peripheral blood samples, made up of some 40 ophthalmopathy patients, over 70 hyperthyroidism patients and approximately 17 progressor patients. Findings and caveats that apply to the study as a whole: In cross-validation, a model built on a 13 V-J signature told ophthalmopathy apart from stable hyperthyroidism with under 90% sensitivity and about 81% specificity, and in testing the same model reached 80%/75%. Most expanded thyroid clonotypes (frequency above 0.001) were also found in blood, which suggests that blood repertoires may mirror thyroid immune responses. In validation, the model predicted progression to ophthalmopathy with 55% to 71% sensitivity and about 72% specificity, a median of about 6 months before onset. Sample size was not statistically predetermined, and blinding of investigators to group allocation was not performed.

In this sample, this clonotype turned up a few times. Its binding antigen is unknown. The sample holds no much larger clone one base away, and base qualities are not on file. Measured from the cysteine to the phenylalanine, the CDR3 is 15 residues long. The CDR3 DNA has 45 bases and is translated from base 1. Deletion took 8 bases off V and 7 bases off J, with a span of 24 bases between the germline ends. CDR1 is given as MDHEN and CDR2 as SYDVKM, both from the germline V gene. Ophthalmopathy patients had moderately to severely active disease, Clinical Activity Score of at least 3, NOSPECS grade of at least 4, and duration under 3 months. Exclusion was applied to patients with uncontrolled infections, other autoimmune diseases, pregnancy or lactation. Diagnoses were based on clinical symptoms, serum thyroxine and TRAb, thyroid ultrasound and orbital computed tomography. PBMCs were separated from approximately 10 ml of fresh peripheral blood using Ficoll-Paque density gradient centrifugation. Total RNA was extracted using Trizol reagent, and RNA quality was assessed on an Agilent 2100 Bioanalyzer.

Amplification of TCR beta CDR3 regions was carried out from RNA transcripts. A first-round RT-PCR of the TCR CDR3 used the HTBI primer set with the Qiagen OneStep RT-PCR kit. A second multiplex PCR round built the libraries, followed by size selection and purification. Sequencing of the libraries was done on an Illumina HiSeq2000 using paired-end 100 bp reads. In the source study's methods: SOAPnuke was used to process the raw data, with reads discarded if the reads contained adapters or uncalled bases, had a mean Phred below 15, or lacked an exact constant-primer or identifier match. COPE v1.2.5 was used to merge the high-quality paired reads, and each unique nucleotide sequence was defined as a clonotype. Clonotypes were aligned to IMGT TRBV, TRBD and TRBJ reference segments using MiTCR v1.1. Only V-J combinations with frequency above 0.0001, covering 99% to 99.2% of repertoires, were analysed. A TCS score was defined as the ratio of F50 (clonal expansion) to E x V (chaos), with BLOSUM62-based TCRdist applied between CDR3 peptides within each V-J. Welch's t-statistics and random forest reduced roughly 540 V-J features to 13, which were used in a naive Bayes classifier (R e1071). Using fastp at Q25 and MiXCR, TCRdb reprocessed the public reads and kept productive beta chains. Every distinct CDR3 protein forms one entry, paired with its most common genes and DNA. V and J calls and clone size were set by TCRdb, not the authors. The sample table lists roughly 290,000 distinct CDR3 sequences, over 15% of them with a count of one. The ten largest clones represent about 50% of the sample.

The sequence derives from a woman aged 55-70 years with Graves' ophthalmopathy. The chain couples TRBV28 to TRBJ2-7; the D segment might be TRBD1 or TRBD2, since each matches 6 bases. The sample comprised blood. The CDR3 here reads CASLLGGSYDGEQYF. The DNA reads as follows: TGTGCCAGCCTACTGGGGGGCTCTTATGATGGGGAGCAGTACTTC.